The clone carrying this T cell receptor beta chain was observed at least ten times. Its antigen remains unknown. Patients were all untreated before their thyroid surgery. Per the study methods: The study took CDR3 differences across clinicopathological groups and made a distant-metastasis classifier for papillary thyroid cancer from them. Using MiXCR, TCRdb reanalyzed the PCR reads. For this entry, the V and J calls and clone size follow TCRdb and not the study's own pipeline. The sample shows approximately 20,000 clones, 12% of them seen only once. The CDR3 runs 14 residues. Trimming cost V 4 bases and J 3 bases; bases outside gene matches: 4. CDR1 is SEHNR, CDR2 FQNEAQ, per germline (reference sequence). This entry is derived from a study of metastatic and nonmetastatic thyroid tumors. Study summary: Repertoires were compared across blood and tumor or nodule tissue from malignant and benign thyroid patients.

Overall study results and limits: Reported TCR beta diversity, measured in blood and tumor, was significantly higher for malignant thyroid tumors than for benign nodules.

The material sequenced was blood. The chain carries TRBV7-9 and TRBJ2-3; TRBD2 aligns across 7 bases. This receptor was obtained from a male donor with papillary thyroid cancer or a benign thyroid nodule (not recorded which). Some clones in this sample may be carry-over from other donors' samples. The CDR3 here is CASSWSSGTDTQYF. CDR3 DNA sequence: TGTGCCAGCAGCTGGAGTAGCGGGACAGATACGCAGTATTTT.